Listed below are T cell receptor beta chains from one sample, sequenced in a study of T cell responses to AZD1222 COVID-19 vaccine. Clones were read by immunoSEQ multiplex PCR, and TCRdb kept only the in-frame ones, dropping some. The sample carries 95,000 to 150,000 clones, more than 70% recorded once. The sample in question was peripheral blood, obtained on day 0 of AZD1222 vaccination. These receptors were taken from an adult in good health. Each CDR3 is given with its conserved first and last residue. D genes are given only for firm matches. Expanded clones get a size class; other rows say once, few or many, or leave the size out.

V gene	clone size	J gene	D gene	CDR3 length	CDR3 protein	CDR3 DNA
TRBV7-8	NA	TRBJ1-4	TRBD1	14	CASSKQGAREKLFF	TGTGCCAGCAGCAAACAGGGGGCTCGTGAAAAACTGTTTTTT
TRBV6-5	NA	TRBJ1-2	NA	14	CASTPLGKAYGYTF	TGTGCCAGCACTCCCCTGGGCAAGGCGTATGGCTACACCTTC
TRBV5-1	NA	TRBJ1-4	NA	14	CASSLPGANEKLFF	TGCGCCAGCAGCTTACCAGGGGCTAATGAAAAACTGTTTTTT
TRBV2	NA	TRBJ1-2	TRBD1	12	CASTGQAGGYTF	TGTGCCAGCACAGGACAGGCGGGTGGCTACACCTTC
TRBV27	many	TRBJ1-6	NA	13	CASSYTGNSPLHF	TGTGCCAGCAGTTATACTGGTAATTCACCCCTCCACTTT
TRBV2	NA	TRBJ1-1	NA	11	CASSDFLEAFF	TGTGCCAGCAGTGATTTTCTTGAAGCTTTCTTT
TRBV6-2/TRBV6-3	NA	TRBJ2-2	TRBD2	19	CASSYGASGGTYNTGELFF	TGTGCCAGCAGTTACGGGGCTAGCGGGGGGACCTATAACACCGGGGAGCTGTTTTTT
TRBV5-6	NA	TRBJ1-1	NA	15	CASSLSVRWGTEAFF	TGTGCCAGCAGCTTGTCGGTTAGGTGGGGCACTGAAGCTTTCTTT
TRBV7-6	NA	TRBJ2-2	NA	16	CASSLPMTGSTGELFF	TGTGCCAGCAGCCTACCGATGACAGGATCCACCGGGGAGCTGTTTTTT
TRBV6-6	once	TRBJ1-1	TRBD1	15	CASSLGQGVNTEAFF	TGTGCCAGCAGCCTCGGACAGGGCGTGAACACTGAAGCTTTCTTT
TRBV29-1	NA	TRBJ1-1	NA	14	CSVDGVRGYTEAFF	TGCAGCGTTGATGGAGTCCGTGGATACACTGAAGCTTTCTTT